A selection of T cell receptor beta chains follows, all from one sample in a study of T cells in tumors after PD-1 blockade. This table comes from immunoSEQ multiplex PCR, and its TCRdb copy is limited to in-frame clones, with some not included. This sample has roughly 15,000 clones, with about 66% found just once. Material: tumor tissue, obtained after anti-PD-1 treatment. The receptor source for this set is a human donor with cutaneous squamous cell carcinoma. The CDR3 runs from the conserved cysteine through the conserved F or W. A D gene is named only where the DNA matches it firmly. The size of a clone is reported for some rows only, either as once, few or many, or as a class for expanded clones.

V gene	clone size	J gene	CDR3 length	D gene	CDR3 protein	CDR3 DNA
TRBV5-1	NA	TRBJ1-2	16	NA	CASSLGGGPTNYGYTF	TGCGCCAGCAGCTTGGGTGGGGGCCCGACTAACTATGGCTACACCTTC
TRBV7-9	few	TRBJ1-1	15	NA	CASSQPIRGFTEAFF	TGTGCCAGCAGCCAGCCCATACGGGGGTTCACTGAAGCTTTCTTT
TRBV12-5	once	TRBJ2-3	18	NA	CASGLVVQSGSTTDTQYF	TGTGCTAGTGGTTTGGTAGTCCAGTCAGGATCAACCACAGATACGCAGTATTTT
TRBV3-1/TRBV3-2	NA	TRBJ1-3	17	NA	CASSRRTSGSSGNTIYF	TGTGCCAGCAGCCGGCGGACATCGGGGAGCTCTGGAAACACCATATATTTT
TRBV2	NA	TRBJ2-3	13	NA	CASSEGYSDTQYF	TGTGCCAGCAGCGAGGGGTATTCAGATACGCAGTATTTT
TRBV2	once	TRBJ2-1	16	TRBD2	CASSQWGLAGRYEQFF	TGTGCCAGCAGTCAGTGGGGTCTAGCGGGGAGGTATGAGCAGTTCTTC
TRBV9	few	TRBJ2-2	16	TRBD2	CASSVDLAVNTGELFF	TGTGCCAGCAGCGTAGACCTAGCGGTCAACACCGGGGAGCTGTTTTTT
TRBV3-1/TRBV3-2	NA	TRBJ1-4	14	NA	CASSQGWGAEKLFF	TGTGCCAGCAGCCAAGGCTGGGGGGCTGAAAAACTGTTTTTT
TRBV12-3/TRBV12-4	few	TRBJ1-5	12	NA	CAGSTGNQPQHF	TGTGCCGGATCAACAGGCAATCAGCCCCAGCATTTT
TRBV18	NA	TRBJ2-1	14	NA	CASSPQGGGLEQFF	TGTGCCAGCTCACCTCAGGGGGGGGGCTTGGAGCAGTTCTTC
TRBV7-9	few	TRBJ2-1	15	NA	CASSTSRTGPNEQFF	TGTGCCAGCAGCACGTCCCGCACAGGCCCAAATGAGCAGTTCTTC
TRBV5-6	NA	TRBJ2-2	17	TRBD1	CASSLRSGTVTAGELFF	TGTGCCAGCAGCTTGCGATCGGGGACAGTCACAGCCGGGGAGCTGTTTTTT
TRBV19	NA	TRBJ1-2	14	NA	CASSIGRANYGYTF	TGTGCCAGTAGTATAGGACGGGCTAACTATGGCTACACCTTC
TRBV7-9	NA	TRBJ1-1	17	TRBD1	CASSPGQGGTMNTEAFF	TGTGCCAGCAGCCCCGGACAGGGTGGCACCATGAACACTGAAGCTTTCTTT
TRBV7-3	NA	TRBJ2-3	12	NA	CASSLTGNTQYF	TGTGCCAGCAGCTTAACCGGGAATACGCAGTATTTT
TRBV6-6	NA	TRBJ2-5	16	TRBD2	CASSYSPLAAQETQYF	TGTGCCAGCAGTTACTCGCCACTAGCGGCGCAGGAGACCCAGTACTTC
TRBV6-4	NA	TRBJ1-1	15	TRBD1	CASSDSIRGHTEAFF	TGTGCCAGCAGTGACTCGATCAGGGGGCACACTGAAGCTTTCTTT
TRBV7-9	NA	TRBJ2-3	14	NA	CASSFAAATDTQYF	TGTGCCAGCAGCTTTGCAGCGGCCACAGATACGCAGTATTTT
TRBV18	NA	TRBJ2-7	15	NA	CASSPNSGDSYEQYF	TGTGCCAGCTCACCAAACTCAGGGGATTCCTACGAGCAGTACTTC
TRBV5-1	NA	TRBJ1-5	14	TRBD1	CASSIGTGNQPQHF	TGCGCCAGCAGCATAGGGACAGGCAATCAGCCCCAGCATTTT
TRBV27	NA	TRBJ1-4	14	NA	CASSFSGINEKLFF	TGTGCCAGCAGTTTCTCAGGGATTAATGAAAAACTGTTTTTT
TRBV10-3	NA	TRBJ1-1	13	NA	CAIHRAWNTEAFF	TGTGCCATCCATAGGGCTTGGAACACTGAAGCTTTCTTT
TRBV12-3/TRBV12-4	NA	TRBJ1-2	12	TRBD1	CASSTDRAGYTF	TGTGCCAGCAGCACCGACAGGGCTGGCTACACCTTC
TRBV19	NA	TRBJ1-3	15	NA	CASKTQGAAGNTIYF	TGTGCCAGTAAAACACAGGGAGCAGCTGGAAACACCATATATTTT
TRBV28	NA	TRBJ1-2	12	NA	CASTGARFGYTF	TGTGCCAGCACCGGGGCACGGTTCGGCTACACCTTC
TRBV19	NA	TRBJ1-1	16	TRBD1	CASSIGGTGTNTEAFF	TGTGCCAGTAGTATCGGAGGGACAGGGACGAACACTGAAGCTTTCTTT
TRBV15	few	TRBJ2-1	16	NA	CATSRDLRGYLVEQFF	TGTGCCACCAGCAGAGATCTGAGGGGTTATTTAGTTGAGCAGTTCTTC
TRBV6-6	once	TRBJ1-5	15	TRBD1	CASSKGDSDNQPQHF	TGTGCCAGCAGTAAGGGGGACAGCGATAATCAGCCCCAGCATTTT
TRBV6-2/TRBV6-3	NA	TRBJ2-1	18	TRBD1	CASSYSGRGLQNYNEQFF	TGTGCCAGCAGTTACTCTGGCAGGGGGCTTCAAAATTACAATGAGCAGTTCTTC
TRBV18	NA	TRBJ2-2	16	NA	CASSPQDMSNTGELFF	TGTGCCAGCTCACCACAGGACATGTCGAACACCGGGGAGCTGTTTTTT
TRBV2	NA	TRBJ1-4	15	TRBD1	CASNLPGTENEKLFF	TGTGCCAGCAACTTACCCGGGACAGAAAATGAAAAACTGTTTTTT
TRBV18	NA	TRBJ1-4	15	NA	CASSPPAGLHEKLFF	TGTGCCAGCTCACCACCGGCGGGGTTGCATGAAAAACTGTTTTTT